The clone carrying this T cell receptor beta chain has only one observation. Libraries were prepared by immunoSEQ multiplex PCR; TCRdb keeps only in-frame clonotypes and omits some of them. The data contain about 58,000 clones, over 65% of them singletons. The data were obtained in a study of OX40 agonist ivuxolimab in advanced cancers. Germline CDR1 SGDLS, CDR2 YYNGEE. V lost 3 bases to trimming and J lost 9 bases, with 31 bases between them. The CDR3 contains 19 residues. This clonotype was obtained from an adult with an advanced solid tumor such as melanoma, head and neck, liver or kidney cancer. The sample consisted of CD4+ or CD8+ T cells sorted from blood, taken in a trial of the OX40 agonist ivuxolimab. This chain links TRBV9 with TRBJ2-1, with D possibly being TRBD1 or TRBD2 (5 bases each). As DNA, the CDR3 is TGTGCCAGCAGCGGACGACTCCGGGACGCTCAAGGGTGGTTCGCTGAGCAGTTCTTC. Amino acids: CASSGRLRDAQGWFAEQFF.